One and the same sample provided the 8 T cell receptor beta chains below, sequenced in a study of cytomegalovirus exposure and HLA in healthy donors. The PCR ran on 60 Vbeta and 13 Jbeta primers. Using immunoSEQ multiplex PCR, the repertoire was profiled, and TCRdb retains in-frame clones only, with some absent. The data hold roughly 180,000 clones, with 78% observed a single time. Sequenced input: PBMCs. Receptors originate from a female donor in good health and CMV-seronegative.

The chain has TRBV6-5 and TRBJ2-3, with TRBD1 identical over 8 bases. Germline V lookup: CDR1 MNHEY, CDR2 SVGAGI. The CDR3 loop spans 14 amino acids. V shed 5 bases and J 7 bases; nucleotides not matched to a gene: 8. The CDR3: CASSASGGMNTQYF. For the CDR3, the DNA is TGTGCCAGCAGTGCCTCAGGGGGCATGAATACGCAGTATTTT.

The V call is TRBV27, the J call TRBJ2-5; 9 nucleotides agree with TRBD1. Germline CDR1 reads MNHEY; CDR2 reads SMNVEV (reference sequence). The CDR3 loop spans 14 amino acids. V dropped 6 bases and J dropped 5; count of bases not matched to a gene: 7. The CDR3 spells CASSQTGGGETQYF. CDR3 sequence (DNA): TGTGCCAGCAGCCAAACAGGGGGCGGGGAGACCCAGTACTTC.

This clone was seen more than once but under ten times. The V call is TRBV30, the J call TRBJ2-1, with a weak D call TRBD1 (5 bases). The CDR3 has 14 residues. V lost 5 bases to trimming and J lost 2 bases, with 13 bases between them. Germline V CDR1 and CDR2: GTSNPN, SVGIG (reference sequence). The CDR3 coding sequence is TGTGCCTGGTCATACAGGCGACCCTACAATGAGCAGTTCTTC. The encoded protein is CAWSYRRPYNEQFF.

In its sample, this clone was seen a few times. J is TRBJ2-5 and V is TRBV7-9, with TRBD2 identical over 16 bases. CDR3 size: 14 residues. With 5 bases clipped from V and 14 bases from J, the junction kept 8 bases outside the gene matches. Germline lookup yields CDR1 SEHNR and CDR2 FQNEAQ (reference sequence). This chain's CDR3 is CASSLGTSGGADYF. The CDR3 DNA reads as TGTGCCAGCAGCCTCGGGACTAGCGGGGGGGCCGATTACTTC.

This chain uses TRBV30 with TRBJ2-3; 8 positions match TRBD2. Germline values: CDR1 GTSNPN, CDR2 SVGIG (reference sequence). The CDR3 consists of 15 residues. The junction had 2 bases not matched to a gene; V was cut back by 0 bases and J by 0 bases. The CDR3 is CAWSVRGGSTDTQYF. For the CDR3, the DNA is TGTGCCTGGAGTGTACGGGGGGGTAGCACAGATACGCAGTATTTT. Complete variable domain (other parts from reference TRBV30 and TRBJ2-3): SQTIHQWPATLVQPVGSPLSLECTVEGTSNPNLYWYRQAAGRGLQLLFYSVGIGQISSEVPQNLSASRPQDRQFILSSKKLLLSDSGFYLCAWSVRGGSTDTQYFGPGTRLTVL.

The chain carries TRBV15 and TRBJ1-2; no reliable D call. The germline V gene encodes CDR1 LNHNV and CDR2 YYDKDF (reference sequence). The CDR3 is 13 amino acids. Trimming removed 0 bases from V and 9 bases from J, with 11 bases in between. The DNA of the CDR3 is TGTGCCACCAGCAGAGATACATCCCAAAGCTACACCTTC. It yields the protein CATSRDTSQSYTF.

This chain uses TRBV7-6 with TRBJ1-3; TRBD1 might be the D (5 bases). The CDR3 is 13 residues long. V lost 9 bases and J lost 1, with 10 bases in between. Germline values: CDR1 SGHVS, CDR2 FNYEAQ. This CDR3 reads CASTDSSGNTIYF. The CDR3 DNA is TGTGCCAGTACCGACAGTTCTGGAAACACCATATATTTT.

Concerning this clone itself: The junction departs from germline at one end; a sequencing error may be responsible. Here the CDR3 reads CAISESQTGQTGDGYTF. The CDR3 DNA is TGTGCCATCAGTGAATCACAAACGGGCCAAACAGGGGATGGCTACACCTTC. The chain joins TRBV6-1 to TRBJ1-2; 7 nucleotides match TRBD1. The V gene's germline CDR1 is MNHNS and CDR2 SASEGT. This CDR3 comprises 17 residues.